What follows is one TCR beta chain and its context. Sequencing was performed with immunoSEQ multiplex PCR; in TCRdb, only in-frame clones are kept and a portion is missing. The table has tens of thousands of clones, roughly 92% seen once. This specimen belongs to a study of T cell changes during pregnancy in multiple sclerosis. Sequencing was performed on peripheral blood, taken in the first trimester of pregnancy. The TCR was taken from a female donor with multiple sclerosis, enrolled in a pregnancy study.

The CDR3 sequence is CASSTGTGEQYF. The CDR3 coding sequence is TGTGCCAGCAGTACCGGGACTGGCGAGCAGTACTTC. The genes are TRBV2 and TRBJ2-7; D may be TRBD2 (6 bases). CDR1 SNHLY and CDR2 FYNNEI come from the germline V gene. V lost 5 bases and J lost 6, with 11 bases in between. This CDR3 has 12 residues.